This T cell receptor beta chain was observed in a study of glioma-infiltrating T cells after dendritic cell vaccination. Background on the study: Monocyte-derived dendritic cells, cultured approximately 7 days with IL-4 and GM-CSF, were pulsed with autologous tumor lysate.

No glioblastoma patient carried an isocitrate dehydrogenase mutation. The immunoSEQ assay amplified TCRB CDR3 from up to roughly 2 ug DNA. The primer mix had 60 V beta and 13 J beta primers. Produced via immunoSEQ multiplex PCR; TCRdb's table is partial and in-frame only. Here the sample spans 30,000 to 40,000 clones, approximately 82% being singletons. The sequence came from a human donor with glioblastoma. Material: blood, obtained before dendritic cell vaccination.

CDR3 in DNA: TGTGCCAGCAGCCCCCGATCGGACAATGAGCAGTTCTTC. Translated, it gives CASSPRSDNEQFF. This sequence joins TRBV9 and TRBJ2-1; D is uncertain. The ends were cut back, 4 bases at V and 5 bases at J, with 10 bases in the middle. This CDR3 is built from 13 residues. Germline V gives CDR1 SGDLS, CDR2 YYNGEE.